This section outlines one T cell receptor beta chain sequence together with its context. Clones were read by immunoSEQ multiplex PCR, and TCRdb kept only the in-frame ones, dropping some. The repertoire includes about 69,000 clones, over 80% of them detected once, and less than 2% sits in the top ten. The CDR3 sequence is 14 residues long. J lost 5 bases, V lost 5 bases, and 2 bases had no gene match. Germline V CDR1 and CDR2: SEHNR, FQNEAQ (reference sequence). This entry comes from a study of T cell changes during pregnancy in multiple sclerosis. This TCR derives from a female donor in good health, enrolled as a control in a pregnancy study. V gene TRBV7-9 combines with J gene TRBJ2-5; 13 nucleotides align to TRBD2. Sequences were derived from peripheral blood, sampled in the third trimester of pregnancy. CDR3 DNA: TGTGCCAGCAGCACTAGCGGGAGGGGGGAGACCCAGTACTTC. Protein: CASSTSGRGETQYF.